This TCR beta chain was observed in a study of Ad26.COV2.S vaccination and SARS-CoV-2 variants. The CDR3 is 13 amino acids. Germline values: CDR1 SQVTM, CDR2 ANQGSEA. V lost 4 bases and J lost 7, with 13 bases in between. This clone was detected once. Its antigen is unidentified. Study-wide results and limits: TCR breadth and depth analyses may have underestimated total T cell responses. Placebo recipients had lower spike-specific TCR breadth than vaccine recipients. Vaccinees reportedly had broad spike-specific CD8+ and CD4+ T cell responses.

TCRdb's table, derived via immunoSEQ multiplex PCR, lists solely in-frame clones and lacks some. The sample holds a few hundred thousand clones, roughly 84% seen once. Documented treatment: around 19 received Ad26.COV2.S at low or high dose, single or two shots; a few received placebo; per-sample allocation not given. Samples analyzed were those drawn on day 63 after the first vaccine or placebo injection. Boston provided a donor who was an adult aged 18-55 years. The TCR sequence derives from a person aged 18-65 years who received the Ad26.COV2.S COVID-19 vaccine or a placebo. The specimen comprised peripheral blood, sampled in a trial of Ad26.COV2.S vaccine versus placebo. This chain uses TRBV29-1 with TRBJ1-4, with D unclear. The CDR3 region is CSVAGLLGEKLFF. In DNA, the CDR3 is TGCAGCGTTGCTGGTCTTTTGGGTGAAAAACTGTTTTTT. The full variable domain, completed using reference TRBV29-1 and TRBJ1-4, is SAVISQKPSRDICQRGTSLTIQCQVDSQVTMMFWYRQQPGQSLTLIATANQGSEATYESGFVIDKFPISRPNLTFSTLTVSNMSPEDSSIYLCSVAGLLGEKLFFGSGTQLSVL.